The rows below give T cell receptor beta chains drawn from one sample of a study of CD8 T cells in ankylosing spondylitis. TCRdb ran MiXCR on the 5' RACE reads and lists one entry per CDR3 protein. The sample has 350,000 or so distinct CDR3 sequences, around 8% seen once. Sequenced: blood, either unsorted or a sorted T cell fraction (not recorded which). The receptors stem from a male donor with ankylosing spondylitis. Both conserved end residues are part of each CDR3. D genes are given only for firm matches. Where a row states a size, it is once, few, many or the class of an expanded clone; other rows omit it.

CDR3: CSADDRGAYEQYF
DNA: TGCAGTGCTGACGACAGGGGAGCCTACGAGCAGTACTTC
size: many
D: TRBD1
J: TRBJ2-7
V: TRBV20-1

CDR3: CASSDGQAGELFF
DNA: TGTGCCAGCAGTGACGGACAGGCCGGGGAGCTGTTTTTT
size: many
D: TRBD1
J: TRBJ2-2
V: TRBV2

CDR3: CSLSLGAGGRTDTQYF
DNA: TGCAGCCTATCCCTAGGGGCAGGGGGACGCACAGATACGCAGTATTTT
size: NA
D: TRBD1
J: TRBJ2-3
V: TRBV29-1

CDR3: CASRPGTWDNQPQHF
DNA: TGTGCCAGCCGACCCGGGACATGGGACAATCAGCCCCAGCATTTT
size: few
D: NA
J: TRBJ1-5
V: TRBV6-1

CDR3: CASSSEGLRAQYF
DNA: TGTGCCAGCAGCTCGGAGGGGCTCCGAGCGCAGTATTTT
size: NA
D: NA
J: TRBJ2-3
V: TRBV7-2

CDR3: CASSSASAPPNEQFF
DNA: TGTGCCAGCAGCAGTGCTAGCGCCCCTCCGAATGAGCAGTTCTTC
size: few
D: NA
J: TRBJ2-1
V: TRBV28

CDR3: CASSQDQQGRETQYF
DNA: TGTGCCAGCAGCCAAGATCAGCAGGGAAGAGAGACCCAGTACTTC
size: NA
D: NA
J: TRBJ2-5
V: TRBV4-2

CDR3: CASSIWGQPQHF
DNA: TGTGCCAGTAGTATTTGGGGTCAGCCCCAGCATTTT
size: NA
D: NA
J: TRBJ1-5
V: TRBV19

CDR3: CSVVLAGEPDTQYF
DNA: TGCAGCGTTGTACTAGCGGGAGAACCAGATACGCAGTATTTT
size: many
D: TRBD2
J: TRBJ2-3
V: TRBV29-1

CDR3: CASMLWASDTQYF
DNA: TGTGCCAGCATGCTGTGGGCCTCGGATACGCAGTATTTT
size: few
D: NA
J: TRBJ2-3
V: TRBV3-1

CDR3: CASSQDQGLAGSNF
DNA: TGTGCCAGCAGCCAAGACCAGGGACTAGCGGGTTCAAACTTC
size: NA
D: TRBD2
J: TRBJ2-7
V: TRBV3-1

CDR3: CSVVGGASPLYGYTF
DNA: TGCAGCGTTGTAGGGGGCGCAAGCCCCCTCTATGGCTACACCTTC
size: many
D: TRBD1
J: TRBJ1-2
V: TRBV29-1

CDR3: CASSFFRGEKLFF
DNA: TGTGCCAGCAGCTTTTTCAGGGGCGAAAAACTGTTTTTT
size: few
D: NA
J: TRBJ1-4
V: TRBV7-9

CDR3: CASSQVYTSGILSSYNEQFF
DNA: TGCGCCAGCAGCCAAGTCTATACTAGCGGCATCTTGAGCTCCTACAATGAGCAGTTCTTC
size: many
D: TRBD2
J: TRBJ2-1
V: TRBV4-3

CDR3: CASNGASGGSTDTQYF
DNA: TGTGCCAGCAATGGGGCCAGCGGAGGGTCCACAGATACGCAGTATTTT
size: NA
D: NA
J: TRBJ2-3
V: TRBV2

CDR3: CATSRRRGGLAFF
DNA: TGTGCCACCAGCCGGAGACGAGGGGGGCTGGCGTTCTTC
size: NA
D: NA
J: TRBJ2-1
V: TRBV15

CDR3: CASTGSTGELFF
DNA: TGTGCCAGCACGGGGAGCACCGGGGAGCTGTTTTTT
size: few
D: NA
J: TRBJ2-2
V: TRBV7-8

CDR3: CASSRDINTAQNSPLHF
DNA: TGTGCCAGCAGCCGGGACATTAATACCGCCCAGAATTCACCCCTCCACTTT
size: few
D: NA
J: TRBJ1-6
V: TRBV16

CDR3: CASSFILAGETQYF
DNA: TGTGCCAGCAGTTTCATCCTAGCGGGAGAGACCCAGTACTTC
size: NA
D: TRBD2
J: TRBJ2-5
V: TRBV12-3/TRBV12-4

CDR3: CSARDYSGGSYNEQFF
DNA: TGCAGTGCTAGAGATTACAGTGGAGGCTCCTACAATGAGCAGTTCTTC
size: NA
D: NA
J: TRBJ2-1
V: TRBV20-1

CDR3: CASSETGTGGHEQFF
DNA: TGTGCCAGCAGTGAGACCGGGACAGGGGGTCATGAGCAGTTCTTC
size: many
D: TRBD1
J: TRBJ2-1
V: TRBV6-4

CDR3: CASSVFEGGGYTF
DNA: TGTGCCAGCAGCGTATTCGAAGGGGGCGGCTACACCTTC
size: many
D: TRBD1
J: TRBJ1-2
V: TRBV7-3

CDR3: CSATRDRGPDTYEQYF
DNA: TGCAGTGCCACCCGGGACAGGGGGCCGGATACCTACGAGCAGTACTTC
size: NA
D: TRBD1
J: TRBJ2-7
V: TRBV20-1

CDR3: CASSPQGDSNQPQHF
DNA: TGTGCCAGCTCACCACAGGGGGATAGCAATCAGCCCCAGCATTTT
size: many
D: NA
J: TRBJ1-5
V: TRBV18

CDR3: CASSPYTDPGSDEQYF
DNA: TGTGCCAGCAGCCCGTACACCGACCCAGGTAGTGACGAGCAGTACTTC
size: many
D: NA
J: TRBJ2-7
V: TRBV5-6

CDR3: CAISETWGVGNQPQHF
DNA: TGTGCCATCAGTGAGACTTGGGGGGTCGGCAATCAGCCCCAGCATTTT
size: NA
D: NA
J: TRBJ1-5
V: TRBV10-3

CDR3: CASSLFGQTIVAKNIQYF
DNA: TGTGCCAGCAGCTTATTCGGACAGACAATCGTAGCCAAAAACATTCAGTACTTC
size: few
D: NA
J: TRBJ2-4
V: TRBV11-2

CDR3: CATSDPDSANTGELFF
DNA: TGTGCCACCAGTGATCCTGACAGCGCGAACACCGGGGAGCTGTTTTTT
size: many
D: NA
J: TRBJ2-2
V: TRBV24-1

CDR3: CSVEATVGNTIYF
DNA: TGCAGCGTTGAAGCGACAGTTGGAAACACCATATATTTT
size: many
D: NA
J: TRBJ1-3
V: TRBV29-1

CDR3: CSAREMGNQPQHF
DNA: TGCAGTGCTAGAGAGATGGGGAATCAGCCCCAGCATTTT
size: few
D: NA
J: TRBJ1-5
V: TRBV20-1

CDR3: CASSQDLEPYEQYF
DNA: TGTGCCAGCAGCCAAGATCTCGAGCCCTACGAGCAGTACTTC
size: many
D: NA
J: TRBJ2-7
V: TRBV3-1

CDR3: CASSQALGGSPLHF
DNA: TGCGCCAGCAGCCAAGCACTAGGTGGCTCACCCCTCCACTTT
size: many
D: NA
J: TRBJ1-6
V: TRBV4-3

CDR3: CASSYSSVGAGQPQHF
DNA: TGTGCCAGCAGTTACTCGAGCGTCGGGGCGGGTCAGCCCCAGCATTTT
size: NA
D: NA
J: TRBJ1-5
V: TRBV6-5

CDR3: CASSPRLAGFYEQYF
DNA: TGTGCCAGCAGCCCTAGACTAGCGGGATTCTACGAGCAGTACTTC
size: NA
D: TRBD2
J: TRBJ2-7
V: TRBV7-3

CDR3: CAISRTGPTDTQYF
DNA: TGTGCCATCAGTAGGACAGGACCCACAGATACGCAGTATTTT
size: few
D: TRBD1
J: TRBJ2-3
V: TRBV10-3

CDR3: CASSDRGTDTQYF
DNA: TGTGCCAGCTCCGACAGGGGTACAGATACGCAGTATTTT
size: many
D: TRBD1
J: TRBJ2-3
V: TRBV2

CDR3: CASSRGAGPRYNEQFF
DNA: TGTGCCAGCAGTAGGGGTGCGGGACCCAGGTACAATGAGCAGTTCTTC
size: NA
D: NA
J: TRBJ2-1
V: TRBV6-1

CDR3: CSASSASGSWDTQYF
DNA: TGCAGTGCTAGTTCAGCCAGCGGGAGTTGGGATACGCAGTATTTT
size: NA
D: TRBD2
J: TRBJ2-3
V: TRBV20-1

CDR3: CASSQHSSLDNEQFF
DNA: TGCGCCAGCAGCCAACACTCCTCTCTGGACAATGAGCAGTTCTTC
size: few
D: NA
J: TRBJ2-1
V: TRBV4-3

CDR3: CASSELGFTQETQYF
DNA: TGTGCCAGCAGTGAATTGGGGTTTACCCAAGAGACCCAGTACTTC
size: many
D: NA
J: TRBJ2-5
V: TRBV2

CDR3: CATSDSQGSVDNEQFF
DNA: TGTGCCACCAGTGACTCACAGGGTAGTGTGGACAATGAGCAGTTCTTC
size: few
D: NA
J: TRBJ2-1
V: TRBV24-1

CDR3: CASSQGPGQGAQGYTF
DNA: TGTGCCAGCAGCCAAGGGCCGGGACAGGGGGCTCAAGGCTACACCTTC
size: NA
D: TRBD1
J: TRBJ1-2
V: TRBV3-1

CDR3: CSVRDTSYEQYF
DNA: TGCAGCGTGCGGGACACGAGCTACGAGCAGTACTTC
size: many
D: NA
J: TRBJ2-7
V: TRBV29-1

CDR3: CASNSDGNEQFF
DNA: TGTGCCAGCAATTCGGACGGCAATGAGCAGTTCTTC
size: few
D: NA
J: TRBJ2-1
V: TRBV6-2/TRBV6-3

CDR3: CASSLGEPSEAFF
DNA: TGTGCCAGCAGTTTAGGAGAGCCCTCTGAAGCTTTCTTT
size: few
D: NA
J: TRBJ1-1
V: TRBV12-3/TRBV12-4